This passage covers 24 T cell receptor beta chains from one sample sequenced in a study of chemoradiotherapy in HPV16-positive cancers. Method: immunoSEQ multiplex PCR; TCRdb's copy keeps in-frame clones and lacks some. The data contain thousands of clones, around 72% of them singletons. This specimen was tumor tissue, taken from a patient who underwent chemoradiotherapy. The receptors were sampled from a human donor with HPV-associated anogenital cancer.

The rearrangement uses TRBV30 and TRBJ1-3; possible D gene TRBD1, 5 bases. From germline, CDR1 is GTSNPN and CDR2 SVGIG (reference sequence). The CDR3 runs 14 residues. V was shortened by 3 bases and J by 0 bases, with 9 bases between the two germline ends. This CDR3 is CAWSQGVSGNTIYF. DNA for the CDR3: TGTGCCTGGAGCCAAGGGGTCTCTGGAAACACCATATATTTT.

The chain joins TRBV5-1 to TRBJ2-7; a possible D gene is TRBD2 (6 bases). V lost 3 bases and J 7 bases, leaving 14 bases between the germline ends. Germline V gene lookup returns CDR1 SGHRS and CDR2 YFSETQ. The CDR3 consists of 13 residues. This chain's CDR3 is CASSWGEVREQYF. For the CDR3, the DNA is TGCGCCAGCAGCTGGGGGGAGGTGCGGGAGCAGTACTTC.

This clone was seen only a few times. The chain combines TRBV4-2 with TRBJ1-5; D unresolved. The V end was cut by 0 bases, the J end by 2 bases, with 11 bases between. The CDR3 spans 16 residues. CDR1 is LGHNA and CDR2 is YNFKEQ in the germline V gene. The CDR3 loop reads CASSQEILNGNQPQHF. DNA of the CDR3: TGTGCCAGCAGCCAAGAAATCCTAAACGGCAATCAGCCCCAGCATTTT.

The rearrangement links TRBV25-1 to TRBJ2-2; 9 bases are a match to TRBD2. The germline gives CDR1 MGHDK, CDR2 SYGVNS. The CDR3 covers 14 residues. Losses at the gene ends were 8 bases for V and 5 bases for J; bases not matched to a gene: 6. CDR3 loop: CASARGGLTGELFF. The CDR3 DNA reads as TGTGCCAGCGCGCGGGGGGGGTTAACCGGGGAGCTGTTTTTT.

The chain couples TRBV19 to TRBJ2-1; D possibly corresponds to TRBD2 (7 bases). The V gene lost 3 bases and the J gene lost 5 bases, with 17 bases spanning the gap. This CDR3 spans 16 amino acids. Germline lookup yields CDR1 LNHDA and CDR2 SQIVND (reference sequence). Here the CDR3 reads CASSMSRGGRNNEQFF. Here the CDR3 DNA reads TGTGCCAGTAGTATGTCAAGGGGGGGCCGAAACAATGAGCAGTTCTTC.

The V and J genes are TRBV7-2 and TRBJ2-5; 12 bases map to TRBD2. This CDR3 contains 16 residues. Germline-derived CDR1 and CDR2 are SGHTA and FQGNSA. V shed 4 bases and J 3 bases; nucleotides not matched to a gene: 6. CDR3 sequence: CASSSRGLAGKETQYF. The CDR3 DNA is TGTGCCAGCAGCTCGCGGGGACTAGCGGGCAAAGAGACCCAGTACTTC. Looking up the rest from reference TRBV7-2 and TRBJ2-5 gives the full variable domain: GAGVSQSPSNKVTEKGKDVELRCDPISGHTALYWYRQSLGQGLEFLIYFQGNSAPDKSGLPSDRFSAERTGGSVSTLTIQRTQQEDSAVYLCASSSRGLAGKETQYFGPGTRLLVL.

The chain joins TRBV5-1 to TRBJ2-1; D is possibly TRBD2 (6 bases). Trimming took off 3 bases at V and 4 bases at J, with 11 bases between the two ends. The CDR3 extends over 14 amino acids. Per germline, CDR1 SGHRS and CDR2 YFSETQ. Here the CDR3 DNA reads TGCGCCAGCAGCTCCCCCGGGGGTTACAATGAGCAGTTCTTC. It translates to CASSSPGGYNEQFF.

J is TRBJ2-7 and V is TRBV5-6; 7 bases agree with TRBD2. The CDR3 is 12 amino acids. V gave up 3 bases and J gave up 5 bases; unmatched junction bases: 2. From germline, CDR1 is SGHDT and CDR2 YYEEEE. CDR3 coding DNA: TGTGCCAGCAGCTCGGGAGGAAACGAGCAGTACTTC. Its protein is CASSSGGNEQYF. Drawing the rest from reference TRBV5-6 and TRBJ2-7, the complete variable domain is DAGVTQSPTHLIKTRGQQVTLRCSPKSGHDTVSWYQQALGQGPQFIFQYYEEEERQRGNFPDRFSGHQFPNYSSELNVNALLLGDSALYLCASSSGGNEQYFGPGTRLTVT.

This sequence joins TRBV11-2 and TRBJ2-1, with 10 bases identical to TRBD2. The CDR3 consists of 18 residues. The ends lost 0 bases at V and 0 bases at J; junction bases unmatched: 5. Germline CDR1 reads SGHAT; CDR2 reads FQNNGV. The CDR3 DNA sequence: TGTGCCAGCAGCTTAGATGGGCTAGCGGGGGTCTCCTACAATGAGCAGTTCTTC. Protein: CASSLDGLAGVSYNEQFF.

The CDR3 reads CASSLDILGANVLTF. The CDR3 nucleotides are TGTGCCAGCAGCTTAGACATTCTTGGGGCCAACGTCCTGACTTTC. The chain combines TRBV7-9 with TRBJ2-6; no clear D. This CDR3 has 15 residues. CDR1 is SEHNR and CDR2 is FQNEAQ in the germline V gene (reference sequence). V was trimmed by 1 base and J by 3 bases, leaving 7 bases between them. Looking up the rest from reference TRBV7-9 and TRBJ2-6 gives the full variable domain: DTGVSQNPRHKITKRGQNVTFRCDPISEHNRLYWYRQTLGQGPEFLTYFQNEAQLEKSRLLSDRFSAERPKGSFSTLEIQRTEQGDSAMYLCASSLDILGANVLTFGAGSRLTVL.

This chain uses TRBV28 with TRBJ1-5; tentative D call: TRBD1 (6 bases). Germline CDR1 and CDR2: MDHEN and SYDVKM. Trimming pared 11 bases from V and 6 bases from J, leaving 14 bases between. This CDR3 has 12 amino acids. Here the CDR3 DNA reads TGTGCCTCTAAGATAGGGGGTCAGCCCCAGCATTTT. Translated, it gives CASKIGGQPQHF. Looking up the rest from reference TRBV28 and TRBJ1-5 gives the full variable domain: DVKVTQSSRYLVKRTGEKVFLECVQDMDHENMFWYRQDPGLGLRLIYFSYDVKMKEKGDIPEGYSVSREKKERFSLILESASTNQTSMYLCASKIGGQPQHFGDGTRLSIL.

The chain has TRBV5-4 and TRBJ2-3; 9 bases fit TRBD2. The CDR3 is made up of 16 amino acids. The J segment lost 1 base and the V segment lost 3 bases, leaving 6 bases of the junction unmatched. The germline CDR1 and CDR2 sequences are SGHNT and YYREEE (reference sequence). The CDR3 here is CASSSRAGGRTDTQYF. The CDR3, as DNA: TGTGCCAGCAGCTCCAGAGCGGGGGGCCGCACAGATACGCAGTATTTT. The whole variable domain, remainder taken from reference TRBV5-4 and TRBJ2-3, is ETGVTQSPTHLIKTRGQQVTLRCSSQSGHNTVSWYQQALGQGPQFIFQYYREEENGRGNFPPRFSGLQFPNYSSELNVNALELDDSALYLCASSSRAGGRTDTQYFGPGTRLTVL.

The chain links TRBV7-9 to TRBJ2-7, with D tentatively TRBD2 (5 bases). V shed 2 bases and J shed 7 bases, with 12 bases lying between them. The CDR3 sequence is 13 residues long. Per germline, CDR1 SEHNR and CDR2 FQNEAQ (reference sequence). The DNA for the CDR3 is TGTGCCAGCAGCTTATTCTCTACGGGGGAGCAGTACTTC. Translating it yields CASSLFSTGEQYF.

This chain connects TRBV15 to TRBJ2-6; 7 positions match TRBD1. Losses at the gene ends were 0 bases for V and 0 bases for J; bases not matched to a gene: 5. Germline V gene sequence: CDR1 LNHNV, CDR2 YYDKDF (reference sequence). CDR3 size: 18 residues. This chain's CDR3 is CATSRDRGWASGANVLTF. The CDR3 DNA follows: TGTGCCACCAGCAGAGACAGGGGGTGGGCCTCTGGGGCCAACGTCCTGACTTTC.

The rearrangement joins TRBV5-6 to TRBJ1-1; 7 bases map to TRBD1. CDR1 and CDR2 from the germline V gene are SGHDT and YYEEEE. The CDR3 length is 15 residues. The ends lost 3 bases at V and 0 bases at J; junction bases unmatched: 5. CDR3 sequence reads: CASSSTDRLNTEAFF. In nucleotides, the CDR3 is TGTGCCAGCAGCTCGACGGACAGGCTGAACACTGAAGCTTTCTTT. The full variable domain, its missing parts supplied by reference TRBV5-6 and TRBJ1-1, is DAGVTQSPTHLIKTRGQQVTLRCSPKSGHDTVSWYQQALGQGPQFIFQYYEEEERQRGNFPDRFSGHQFPNYSSELNVNALLLGDSALYLCASSSTDRLNTEAFFGQGTRLTVV.

The rearrangement uses TRBV6-1 and TRBJ1-5, with D unclear. This CDR3 region has 15 residues. V dropped 1 base and J dropped 5 bases, with 12 bases sitting between them. Germline CDR1 and CDR2: MNHNS and SASEGT. In DNA, the CDR3 is TGTGCCAGCAGTGAAGGAGGGAACGGGGATCAGCCCCAGCATTTT. The encoded protein is CASSEGGNGDQPQHF.

The chain couples TRBV5-1 to TRBJ1-2; 7 positions match TRBD1. This CDR3 is built from 13 residues. Germline V gene sequence: CDR1 SGHRS, CDR2 YFSETQ. V lost 2 bases to trimming and J lost 5 bases; unmatched junction nucleotides: 3. The CDR3 sequence is CASSFDRVYGYTF. The CDR3 DNA sequence: TGCGCCAGCAGCTTTGACAGGGTTTATGGCTACACCTTC.

By sample fraction, this clone is large. The rearrangement links TRBV28 to TRBJ1-5, with 7 bases aligning to TRBD1. J lost 11 bases, V lost 5 bases, and 9 bases had no gene match. The CDR3 is 13 amino acids. Germline loops: CDR1 MDHEN, CDR2 SYDVKM. CDR3 region: CASSLSRQGAQHF. CDR3 DNA: TGTGCCAGCAGTCTATCCCGACAGGGAGCCCAGCATTTT. The full variable domain, completed using reference TRBV28 and TRBJ1-5, is DVKVTQSSRYLVKRTGEKVFLECVQDMDHENMFWYRQDPGLGLRLIYFSYDVKMKEKGDIPEGYSVSREKKERFSLILESASTNQTSMYLCASSLSRQGAQHFGDGTRLSIL.

This chain connects TRBV19 to TRBJ1-5; the D is unclear. The CDR3 has 14 residues. Germline CDR1 is LNHDA and CDR2 is SQIVND (reference sequence). V shed 0 bases and J shed 3 bases, with 6 bases lying between them. CDR3 in amino acids: CASSIDRFNQPQHF. The CDR3 nucleotides are TGTGCCAGTAGTATAGACAGGTTCAATCAGCCCCAGCATTTT.

The rearrangement joins TRBV9 to TRBJ1-1, with a possible D match to TRBD1 (5 bases). The CDR3 has 14 residues. Germline V CDR1 and CDR2: SGDLS, YYNGEE. V was clipped by 0 bases and J by 2 bases, with 8 bases between them. CDR3 in amino acids: CASSVGQPNTEAFF. The CDR3 DNA reads as TGTGCCAGCAGCGTAGGACAGCCCAACACTGAAGCTTTCTTT.

This chain connects TRBV6-5 to TRBJ1-4, with D possibly being TRBD1 (5 bases). Trimming shortened V by 0 bases and J by 8 bases, and 10 bases separated the two germline ends. In germline, CDR1 is MNHEY, CDR2 SVGAGI. The CDR3 has 14 residues. CDR3 nucleotide sequence: TGTGCCAGCAGTTACTCAAGAGGGGTAGAAAAACTGTTTTTT. Protein sequence: CASSYSRGVEKLFF.

V usage is TRBV9 and J usage is TRBJ2-5, with D perhaps matching TRBD2 (5 bases). CDR1 is SGDLS and CDR2 is YYNGEE in the germline V gene. V lost 4 bases, J lost 4 bases, and 14 bases lay in between. CDR3 size: 14 residues. The CDR3 DNA reads as TGTGCCAGCAGCCTTGCTGAGGGTCGAGAGACCCAGTACTTC. Its protein product is CASSLAEGRETQYF.

This clone was seen only once. This chain links TRBV19 with TRBJ1-2; D is uncertain. The CDR3 totals 14 residues. Germline CDR1 is LNHDA and CDR2 is SQIVND (reference sequence). The V end was cut by 3 bases, the J end by 1 base, with 9 bases between. In DNA form, the CDR3 reads TGTGCCAGTAGTATCGGAGCGGATAACTATGGCTACACCTTC. As protein: CASSIGADNYGYTF.

The gene calls are TRBV10-2 and TRBJ1-1; D ambiguous. The V end was cut by 6 bases, the J end by 0 bases, with 11 bases between. Germline CDR1 and CDR2: WSHSY and SAAADI. The CDR3 covers 14 residues. The CDR3 coding sequence is TGCGCCAGCAGCAATGACGGGATGAACACTGAAGCTTTCTTT. Translating gives CASSNDGMNTEAFF.